This TCR beta chain was observed in a study of T cells in women clearing cervical HPV infection. The wider study: Control women cleared a single incident HPV16 infection within 12 months.

CDR1 is LNHDA, CDR2 SQIVND, per germline (reference sequence). With 5 bases removed from V and 4 bases from J, the gap between germline ends came to 14 bases. This CDR3 has 14 amino acids. Remarks on this clone: Read coverage stops 3 residues before the CDR3 terminus; the germline J gene supplies the remainder.

TCRdb's copy holds only in-frame clones and misses some; the assay was immunoSEQ multiplex PCR. The sample has under 50,000 clones; the top ten hold 6.4%. The sample was blood buffy coat. V gene TRBV19 combines with J gene TRBJ1-1, with a weak D call TRBD1 (6 bases). The receptor's source is a woman aged 18-70 years with a cervical HPV16 infection that either progressed to CIN3+ or cleared (not recorded which). Here the CDR3 reads CASSRQGSGTEAFF. CDR3 DNA, as far as it was read: TGTGCCAGTAGTCGCCAGGGGAGTGGCACTGAA.